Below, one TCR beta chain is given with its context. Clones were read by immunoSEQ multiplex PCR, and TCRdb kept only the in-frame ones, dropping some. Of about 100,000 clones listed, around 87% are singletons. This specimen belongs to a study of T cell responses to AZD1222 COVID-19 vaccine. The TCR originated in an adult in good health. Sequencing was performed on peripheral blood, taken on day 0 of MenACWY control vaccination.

The CDR3 coding sequence is TGTGCCAGCAGTTCCTACAGTACTCAAGAGACCCAGTACTTC. Its protein is CASSSYSTQETQYF. The chain combines TRBV28 with TRBJ2-5, with D uncertain. Germline-derived CDR1 and CDR2 are MDHEN and SYDVKM. This CDR3 has 14 amino acids. Trimming shortened V by 4 bases and J by 2 bases, and 11 bases separated the two germline ends.